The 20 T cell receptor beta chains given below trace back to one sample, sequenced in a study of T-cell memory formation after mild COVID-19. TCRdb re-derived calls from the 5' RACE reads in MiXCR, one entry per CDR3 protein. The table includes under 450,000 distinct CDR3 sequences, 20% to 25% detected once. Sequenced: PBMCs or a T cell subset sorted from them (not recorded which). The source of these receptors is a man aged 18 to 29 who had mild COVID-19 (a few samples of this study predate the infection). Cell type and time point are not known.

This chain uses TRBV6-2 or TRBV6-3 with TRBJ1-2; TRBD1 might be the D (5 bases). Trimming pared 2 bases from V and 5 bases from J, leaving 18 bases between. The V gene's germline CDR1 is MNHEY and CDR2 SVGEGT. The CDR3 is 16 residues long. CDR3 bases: TGTGCCAGCAGTTACAGGGGATCACCGCGGCCGTATGGCTACACCTTC. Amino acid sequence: CASSYRGSPRPYGYTF.

The CDR3: CASRDSLNSPLHF. Here the CDR3 DNA reads TGTGCCAGCCGGGACAGTTTAAATTCACCCCTCCACTTT. The chain has TRBV6-6 and TRBJ1-6, with TRBD1 matching over 7 bases. Germline V gives CDR1 MNHNY, CDR2 SVGAGI (reference sequence). This CDR3 region has 13 residues. The V segment lost 8 bases and the J segment 7 bases; nucleotides outside the gene matches: 5.

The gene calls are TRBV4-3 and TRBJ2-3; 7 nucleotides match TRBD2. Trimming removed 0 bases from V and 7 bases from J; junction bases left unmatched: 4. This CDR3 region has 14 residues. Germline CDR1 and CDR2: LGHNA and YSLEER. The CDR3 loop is CASSQEGAGHTQYF. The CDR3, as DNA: TGCGCCAGCAGCCAAGAGGGAGCGGGGCATACGCAGTATTTT.

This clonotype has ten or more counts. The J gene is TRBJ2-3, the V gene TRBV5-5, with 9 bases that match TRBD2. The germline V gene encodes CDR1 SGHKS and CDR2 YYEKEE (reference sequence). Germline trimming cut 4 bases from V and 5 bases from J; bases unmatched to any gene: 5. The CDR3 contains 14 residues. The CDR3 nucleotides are TGTGCCAGCAGCACGACTAGCGGTGGAGATACGCAGTATTTT. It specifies CASSTTSGGDTQYF. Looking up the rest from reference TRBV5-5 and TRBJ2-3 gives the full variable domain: DAGVTQSPTHLIKTRGQQVTLRCSPISGHKSVSWYQQVLGQGPQFIFQYYEKEERGRGNFPDRFSARQFPNYSSELNVNALLLGDSALYLCASSTTSGGDTQYFGPGTRLTVL.

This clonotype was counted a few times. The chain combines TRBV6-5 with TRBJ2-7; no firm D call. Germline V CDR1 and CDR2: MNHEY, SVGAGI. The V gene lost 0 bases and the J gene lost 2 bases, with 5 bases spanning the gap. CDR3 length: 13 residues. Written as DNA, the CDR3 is TGTGCCAGCAGTTACTCTGGCGCCTACGAGCAGTACTTC. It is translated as CASSYSGAYEQYF.

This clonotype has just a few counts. CDR3 protein: CASSGGTGYPYEQYF. CDR3 DNA sequence: TGTGCCAGCAGTGGAGGGACAGGGTACCCCTACGAGCAGTACTTC. The chain joins TRBV2 to TRBJ2-7; TRBD1 matches 9 bases. V gave up 4 bases and J gave up 2 bases; unmatched junction bases: 6. The CDR3 spans 15 residues. CDR1 SNHLY and CDR2 FYNNEI come from the germline V gene.

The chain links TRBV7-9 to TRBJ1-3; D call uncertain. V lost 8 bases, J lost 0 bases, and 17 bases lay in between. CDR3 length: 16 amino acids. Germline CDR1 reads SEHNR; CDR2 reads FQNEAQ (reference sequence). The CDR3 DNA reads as TGTGCCAGCGCCGGGCCGGACTCCTCCTCTGGAAACACCATATATTTT. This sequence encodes CASAGPDSSSGNTIYF.

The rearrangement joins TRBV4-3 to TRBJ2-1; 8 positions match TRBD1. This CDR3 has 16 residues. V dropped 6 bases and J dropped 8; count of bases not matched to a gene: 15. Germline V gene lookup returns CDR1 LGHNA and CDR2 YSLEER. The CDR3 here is CASRPSSGGRSYEQFF. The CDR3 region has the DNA TGCGCCAGCAGACCTTCGTCAGGGGGCAGGTCGTATGAGCAGTTCTTC.

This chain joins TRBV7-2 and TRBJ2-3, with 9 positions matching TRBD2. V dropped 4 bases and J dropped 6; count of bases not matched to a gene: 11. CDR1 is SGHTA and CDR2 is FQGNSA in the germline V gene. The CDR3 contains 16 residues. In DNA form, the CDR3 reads TGTGCCAGCAGCTCAGGGCGGGGGGGCCTGTCCGATACGCAGTATTTT. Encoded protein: CASSSGRGGLSDTQYF. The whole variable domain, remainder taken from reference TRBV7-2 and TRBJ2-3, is GAGVSQSPSNKVTEKGKDVELRCDPISGHTALYWYRQSLGQGLEFLIYFQGNSAPDKSGLPSDRFSAERTGGSVSTLTIQRTQQEDSAVYLCASSSGRGGLSDTQYFGPGTRLTVL.

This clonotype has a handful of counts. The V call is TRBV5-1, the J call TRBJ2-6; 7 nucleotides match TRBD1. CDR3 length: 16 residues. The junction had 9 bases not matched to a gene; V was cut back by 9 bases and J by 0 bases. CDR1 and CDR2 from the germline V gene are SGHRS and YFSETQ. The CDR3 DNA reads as TGCGCCACCCGAAGGACAGGCCTCTCTGGGGCCAACGTCCTGACTTTC. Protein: CATRRTGLSGANVLTF.

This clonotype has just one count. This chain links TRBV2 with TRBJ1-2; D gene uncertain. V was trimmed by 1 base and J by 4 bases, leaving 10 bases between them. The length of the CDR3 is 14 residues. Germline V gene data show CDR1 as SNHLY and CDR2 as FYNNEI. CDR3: CASSEGRSFYGYTF. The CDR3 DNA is TGTGCCAGCAGTGAAGGGAGGAGTTTCTATGGCTACACCTTC. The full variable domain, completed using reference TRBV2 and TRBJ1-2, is EPEVTQTPSHQVTQMGQEVILRCVPISNHLYFYWYRQILGQKVEFLVSFYNNEISEKSEIFDDQFSVERPDGSNFTLKIRSTKLEDSAMYFCASSEGRSFYGYTFGSGTRLTVV.

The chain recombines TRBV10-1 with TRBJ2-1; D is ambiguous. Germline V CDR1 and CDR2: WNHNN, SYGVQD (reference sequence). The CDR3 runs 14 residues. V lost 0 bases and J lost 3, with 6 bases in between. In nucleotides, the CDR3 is TGCGCCAGCAGTGAGTCAGGGAACTACAATGAGCAGTTCTTC. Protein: CASSESGNYNEQFF.

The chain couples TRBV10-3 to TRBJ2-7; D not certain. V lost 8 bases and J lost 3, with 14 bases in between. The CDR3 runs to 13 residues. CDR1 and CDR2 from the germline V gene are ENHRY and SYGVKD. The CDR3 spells CAISVDRDYEQYF. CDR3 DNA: TGTGCCATCTCTGTGGACCGAGACTACGAGCAGTACTTC.

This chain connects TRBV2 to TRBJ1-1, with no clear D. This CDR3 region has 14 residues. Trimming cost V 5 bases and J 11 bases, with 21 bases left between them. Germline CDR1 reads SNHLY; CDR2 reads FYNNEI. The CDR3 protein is CASSLLGEGFGAFF. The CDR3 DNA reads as TGTGCCAGCAGTCTCCTTGGAGAGGGATTCGGGGCTTTCTTT. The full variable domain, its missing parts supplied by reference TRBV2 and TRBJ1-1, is EPEVTQTPSHQVTQMGQEVILRCVPISNHLYFYWYRQILGQKVEFLVSFYNNEISEKSEIFDDQFSVERPDGSNFTLKIRSTKLEDSAMYFCASSLLGEGFGAFFGQGTRLTVV.

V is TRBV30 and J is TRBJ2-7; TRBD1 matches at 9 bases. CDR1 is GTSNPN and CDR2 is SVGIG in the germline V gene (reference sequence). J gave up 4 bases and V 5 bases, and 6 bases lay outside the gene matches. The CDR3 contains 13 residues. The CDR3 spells CAWEQGAGYEQYF. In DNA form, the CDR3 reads TGTGCCTGGGAACAGGGGGCTGGGTACGAGCAGTACTTC.

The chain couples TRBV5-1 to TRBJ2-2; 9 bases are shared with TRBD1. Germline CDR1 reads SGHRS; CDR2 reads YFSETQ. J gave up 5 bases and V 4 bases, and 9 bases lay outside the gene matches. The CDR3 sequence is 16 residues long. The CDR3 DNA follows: TGCGCCAGCAGCCTGGGACAGGGCAGACTAACCGGGGAGCTGTTTTTT. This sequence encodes CASSLGQGRLTGELFF.

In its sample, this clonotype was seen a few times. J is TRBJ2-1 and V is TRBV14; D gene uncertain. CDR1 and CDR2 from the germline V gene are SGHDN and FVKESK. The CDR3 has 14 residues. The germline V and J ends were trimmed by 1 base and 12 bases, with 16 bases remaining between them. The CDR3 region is CASSQGGSYHAQFF. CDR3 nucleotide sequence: TGTGCCAGCAGCCAAGGGGGAAGCTATCACGCGCAGTTCTTC.

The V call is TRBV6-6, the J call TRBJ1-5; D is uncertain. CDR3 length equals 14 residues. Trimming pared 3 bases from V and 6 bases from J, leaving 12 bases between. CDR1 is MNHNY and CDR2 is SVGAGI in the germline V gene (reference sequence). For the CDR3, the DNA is TGTGCCAGCAGTTATACAGCTCAACCTCAGCCCCAGCATTTT. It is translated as CASSYTAQPQPQHF.

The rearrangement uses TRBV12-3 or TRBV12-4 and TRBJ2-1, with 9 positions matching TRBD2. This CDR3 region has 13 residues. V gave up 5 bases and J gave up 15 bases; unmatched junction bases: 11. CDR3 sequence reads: CASSPTTSGGGFF. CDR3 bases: TGTGCCAGCAGTCCCACGACTAGCGGCGGCGGGTTCTTC.

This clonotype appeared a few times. CDR3 sequence (DNA): TGTGCCAGCAACGCCCTGAACACTGAAGCTTTCTTT. Residues: CASNALNTEAFF. The rearrangement links TRBV12-3 or TRBV12-4 to TRBJ1-1; D is unclear. V lost 7 bases to trimming and J lost 0 bases, with 6 bases between them. The CDR3 covers 12 residues.